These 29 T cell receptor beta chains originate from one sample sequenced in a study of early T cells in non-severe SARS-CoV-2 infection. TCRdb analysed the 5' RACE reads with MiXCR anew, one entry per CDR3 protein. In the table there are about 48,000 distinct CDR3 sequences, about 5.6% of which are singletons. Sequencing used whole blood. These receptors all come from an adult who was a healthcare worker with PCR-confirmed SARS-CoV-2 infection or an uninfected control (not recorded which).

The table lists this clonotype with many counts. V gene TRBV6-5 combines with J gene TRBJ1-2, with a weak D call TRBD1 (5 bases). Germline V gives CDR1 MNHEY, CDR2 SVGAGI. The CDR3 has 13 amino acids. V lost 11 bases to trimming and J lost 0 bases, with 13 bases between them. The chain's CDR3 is CASWGEANYGYTF. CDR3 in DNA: TGTGCCTCCTGGGGGGAGGCTAACTATGGCTACACCTTC.

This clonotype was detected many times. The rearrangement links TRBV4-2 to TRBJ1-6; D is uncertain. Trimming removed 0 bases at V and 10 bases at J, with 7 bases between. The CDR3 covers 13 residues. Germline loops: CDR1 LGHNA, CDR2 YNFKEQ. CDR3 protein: CASSQDGYSPLHF. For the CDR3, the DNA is TGTGCCAGCAGCCAAGACGGATACTCACCCCTCCACTTT.

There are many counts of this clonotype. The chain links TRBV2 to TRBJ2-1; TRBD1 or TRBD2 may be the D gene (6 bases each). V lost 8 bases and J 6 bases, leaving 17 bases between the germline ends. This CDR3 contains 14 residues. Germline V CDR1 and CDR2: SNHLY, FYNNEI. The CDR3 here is CASSLVTGANEQFF. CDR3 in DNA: TGTGCCAGCTCCCTTGTAACGGGGGCCAATGAGCAGTTCTTC.

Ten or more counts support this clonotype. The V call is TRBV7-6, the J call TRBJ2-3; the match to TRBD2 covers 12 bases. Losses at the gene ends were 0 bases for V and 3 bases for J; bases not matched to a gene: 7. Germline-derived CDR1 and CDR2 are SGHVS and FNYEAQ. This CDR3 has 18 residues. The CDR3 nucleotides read TGTGCCAGCAGCTTAGCCCGGACTAGCGGGATGGTAACAGATACGCAGTATTTT. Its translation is CASSLARTSGMVTDTQYF.

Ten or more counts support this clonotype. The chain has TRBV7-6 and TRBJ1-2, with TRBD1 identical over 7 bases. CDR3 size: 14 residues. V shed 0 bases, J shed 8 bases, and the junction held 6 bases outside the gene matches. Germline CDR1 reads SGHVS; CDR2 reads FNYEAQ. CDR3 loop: CASSLAEGARGYTF. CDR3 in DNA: TGTGCCAGCAGCTTAGCAGAGGGGGCCCGGGGCTACACCTTC.

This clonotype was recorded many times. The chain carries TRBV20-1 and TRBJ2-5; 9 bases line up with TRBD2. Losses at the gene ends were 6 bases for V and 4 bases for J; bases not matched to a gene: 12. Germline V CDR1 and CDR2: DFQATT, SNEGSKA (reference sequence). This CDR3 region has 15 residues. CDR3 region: CSAHRWASGIETQYF. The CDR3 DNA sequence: TGCAGTGCCCACAGATGGGCTAGCGGGATAGAGACCCAGTACTTC.

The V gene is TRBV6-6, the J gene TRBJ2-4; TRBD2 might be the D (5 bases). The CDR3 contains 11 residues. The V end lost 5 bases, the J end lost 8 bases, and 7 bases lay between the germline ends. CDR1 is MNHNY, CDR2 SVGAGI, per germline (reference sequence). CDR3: CASSLLDIQYF. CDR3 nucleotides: TGTGCCAGCAGTCTACTAGACATTCAGTACTTC.

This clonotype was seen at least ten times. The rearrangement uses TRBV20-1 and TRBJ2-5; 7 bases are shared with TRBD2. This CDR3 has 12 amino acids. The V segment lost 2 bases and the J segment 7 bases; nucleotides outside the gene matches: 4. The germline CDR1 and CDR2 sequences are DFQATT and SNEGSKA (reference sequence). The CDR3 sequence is CSARSGGGTQYF. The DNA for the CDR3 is TGCAGTGCTAGATCCGGCGGGGGGACCCAGTACTTC.

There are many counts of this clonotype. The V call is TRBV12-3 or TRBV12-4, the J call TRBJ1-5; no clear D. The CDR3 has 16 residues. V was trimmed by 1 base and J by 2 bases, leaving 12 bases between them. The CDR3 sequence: CASSLGVGFGNQPQHF. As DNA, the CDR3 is TGTGCCAGCAGTTTAGGTGTAGGGTTCGGCAATCAGCCCCAGCATTTT.

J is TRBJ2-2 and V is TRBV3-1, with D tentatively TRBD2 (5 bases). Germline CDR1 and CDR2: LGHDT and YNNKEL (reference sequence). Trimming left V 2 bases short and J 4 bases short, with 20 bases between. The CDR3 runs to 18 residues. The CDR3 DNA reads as TGTGCCAGCAGCCAACACGTAAGAGGCGGGCCTCTCACCGGGGAGCTGTTTTTT. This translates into CASSQHVRGGPLTGELFF.

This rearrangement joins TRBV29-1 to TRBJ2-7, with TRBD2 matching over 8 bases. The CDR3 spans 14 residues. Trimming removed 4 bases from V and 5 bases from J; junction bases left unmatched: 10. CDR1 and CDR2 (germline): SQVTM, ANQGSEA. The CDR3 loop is CSVAERSGSNEQYF. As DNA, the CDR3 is TGCAGCGTTGCCGAGAGGAGCGGGAGTAACGAGCAGTACTTC.

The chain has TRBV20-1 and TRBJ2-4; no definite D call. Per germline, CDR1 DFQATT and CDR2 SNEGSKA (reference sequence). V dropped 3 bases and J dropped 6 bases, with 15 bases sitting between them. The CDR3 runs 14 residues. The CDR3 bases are TGCAGTGCTAGGGACCGCCAGAAGGGAAACATTCAGTACTTC. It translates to CSARDRQKGNIQYF.

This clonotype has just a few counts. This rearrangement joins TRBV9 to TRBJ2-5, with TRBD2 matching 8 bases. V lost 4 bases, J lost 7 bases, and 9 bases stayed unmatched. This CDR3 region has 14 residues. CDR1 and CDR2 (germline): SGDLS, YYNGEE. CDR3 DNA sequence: TGTGCCAGCAGCCGGACTAGCTTAGAGATGACCCAGTACTTC. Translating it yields CASSRTSLEMTQYF.

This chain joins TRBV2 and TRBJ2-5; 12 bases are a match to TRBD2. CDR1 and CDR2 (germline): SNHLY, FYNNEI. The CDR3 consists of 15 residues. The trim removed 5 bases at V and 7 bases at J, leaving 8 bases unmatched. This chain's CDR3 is CASSFPGLAGGTQYF. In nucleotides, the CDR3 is TGTGCCAGCAGTTTTCCGGGACTAGCGGGCGGGACCCAGTACTTC.

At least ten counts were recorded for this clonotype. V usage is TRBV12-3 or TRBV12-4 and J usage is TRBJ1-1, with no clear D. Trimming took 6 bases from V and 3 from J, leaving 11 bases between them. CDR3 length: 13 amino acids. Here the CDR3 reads CASSLLRDTEAFF. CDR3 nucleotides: TGTGCCAGCAGCCTTCTGAGGGACACTGAAGCTTTCTTT.

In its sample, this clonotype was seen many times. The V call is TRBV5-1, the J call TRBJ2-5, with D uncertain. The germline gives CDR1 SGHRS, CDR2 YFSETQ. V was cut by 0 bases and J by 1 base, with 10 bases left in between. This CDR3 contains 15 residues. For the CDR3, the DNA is TGCGCCAGCAGCTTGGTTCTCCCCGGCCAAGAGACCCAGTACTTC. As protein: CASSLVLPGQETQYF.

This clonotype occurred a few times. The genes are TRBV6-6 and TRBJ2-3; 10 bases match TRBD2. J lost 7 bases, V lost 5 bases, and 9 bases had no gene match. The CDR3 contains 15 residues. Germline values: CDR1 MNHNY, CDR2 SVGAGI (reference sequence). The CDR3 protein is CASSRAGGPGNTQYF. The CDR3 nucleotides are TGTGCCAGCAGTCGAGCGGGGGGGCCGGGTAATACGCAGTATTTT.

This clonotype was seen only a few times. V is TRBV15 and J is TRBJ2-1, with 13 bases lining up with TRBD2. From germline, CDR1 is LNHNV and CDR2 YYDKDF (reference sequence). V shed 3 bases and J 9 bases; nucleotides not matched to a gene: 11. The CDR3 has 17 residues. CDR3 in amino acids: CATSSARTSGRLSEQFF. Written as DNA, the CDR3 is TGTGCCACCAGCAGCGCCCGGACTAGCGGGAGATTGAGTGAGCAGTTCTTC.

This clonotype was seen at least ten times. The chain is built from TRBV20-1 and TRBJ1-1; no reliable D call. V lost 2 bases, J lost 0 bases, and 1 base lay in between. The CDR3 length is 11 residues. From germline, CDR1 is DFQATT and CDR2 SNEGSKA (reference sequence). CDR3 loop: CSARLNTEAFF. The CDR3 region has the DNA TGCAGTGCTAGACTGAACACTGAAGCTTTCTTT.

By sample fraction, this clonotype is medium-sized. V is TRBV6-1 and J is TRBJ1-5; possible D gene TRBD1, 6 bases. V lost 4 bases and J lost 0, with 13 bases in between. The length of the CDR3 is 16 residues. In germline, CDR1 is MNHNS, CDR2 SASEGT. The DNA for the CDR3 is TGTGCCAGCAGTGCCGAGGACAGAAATAGCAATCAGCCCCAGCATTTT. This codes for CASSAEDRNSNQPQHF.

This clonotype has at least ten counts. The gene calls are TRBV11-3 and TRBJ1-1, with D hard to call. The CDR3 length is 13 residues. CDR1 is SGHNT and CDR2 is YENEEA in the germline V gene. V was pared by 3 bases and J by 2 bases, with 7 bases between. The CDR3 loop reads CASSLEGNTEAFF. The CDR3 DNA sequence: TGTGCCAGCAGCTTGGAGGGTAACACTGAAGCTTTCTTT.

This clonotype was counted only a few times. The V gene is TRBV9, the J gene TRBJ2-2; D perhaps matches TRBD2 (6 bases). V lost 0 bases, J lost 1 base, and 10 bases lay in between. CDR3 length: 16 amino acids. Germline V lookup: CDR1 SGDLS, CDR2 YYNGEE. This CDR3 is CASSVVPAGNTGELFF. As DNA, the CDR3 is TGTGCCAGCAGCGTAGTACCAGCGGGGAACACCGGGGAGCTGTTTTTT. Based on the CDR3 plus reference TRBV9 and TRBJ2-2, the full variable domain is DSGVTQTPKHLITATGQRVTLRCSPRSGDLSVYWYQQSLDQGLQFLIQYYNGEERAKGNILERFSAQQFPDLHSELNLSSLELGDSALYFCASSVVPAGNTGELFFGEGSRLTVL.

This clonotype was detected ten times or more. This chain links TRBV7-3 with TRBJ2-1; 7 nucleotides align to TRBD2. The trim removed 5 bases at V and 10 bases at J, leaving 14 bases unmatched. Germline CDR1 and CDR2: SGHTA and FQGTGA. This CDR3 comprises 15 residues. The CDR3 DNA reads TGTGCCAGCAGCCCAAACCTCGGACTAGATGGGGAGCAGTTCTTC. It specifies CASSPNLGLDGEQFF.

This chain's CDR3 is CASSLFSTGQSYGYTF. CDR3 in DNA: TGTGCCAGCAGTTTATTTTCCACTGGACAGTCCTATGGCTACACCTTC. The J gene is TRBJ1-2, the V gene TRBV28; the D gene is possibly TRBD1 (6 bases). Trimming took off 1 base at V and 4 bases at J, with 16 bases between the two ends. The germline V gene encodes CDR1 MDHEN and CDR2 SYDVKM. The CDR3 consists of 16 residues.

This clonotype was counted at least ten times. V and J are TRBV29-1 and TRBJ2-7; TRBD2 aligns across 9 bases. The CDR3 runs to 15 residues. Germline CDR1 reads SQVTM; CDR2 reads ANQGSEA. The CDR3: CSATPRGGATNEQYF. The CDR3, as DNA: TGCAGTGCCACCCCCCGCGGGGGGGCGACGAACGAGCAGTACTTC.

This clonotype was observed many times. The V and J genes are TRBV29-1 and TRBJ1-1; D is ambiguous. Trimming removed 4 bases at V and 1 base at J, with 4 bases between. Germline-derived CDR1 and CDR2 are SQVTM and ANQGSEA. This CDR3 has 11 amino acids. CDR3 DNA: TGCAGCGTTGCCAAGAACACTGAAGCTTTCTTT. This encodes CSVAKNTEAFF.

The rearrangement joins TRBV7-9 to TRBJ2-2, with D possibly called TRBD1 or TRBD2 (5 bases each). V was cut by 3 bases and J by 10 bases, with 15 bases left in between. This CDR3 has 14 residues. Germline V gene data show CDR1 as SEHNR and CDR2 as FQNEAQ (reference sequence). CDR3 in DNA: TGTGCCAGCAGCTTCGGGACGCTGAGTCAGGAGCTGTTTTTT. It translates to CASSFGTLSQELFF.

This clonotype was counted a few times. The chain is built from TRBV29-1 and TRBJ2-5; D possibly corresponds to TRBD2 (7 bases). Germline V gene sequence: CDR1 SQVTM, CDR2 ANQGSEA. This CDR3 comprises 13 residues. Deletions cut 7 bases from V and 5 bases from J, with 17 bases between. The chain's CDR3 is CSATGRAGETQYF. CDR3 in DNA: TGCAGCGCAACAGGGAGGGCAGGGGAGACCCAGTACTTC. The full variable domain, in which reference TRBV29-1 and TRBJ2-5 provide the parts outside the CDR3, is SAVISQKPSRDICQRGTSLTIQCQVDSQVTMMFWYRQQPGQSLTLIATANQGSEATYESGFVIDKFPISRPNLTFSTLTVSNMSPEDSSIYLCSATGRAGETQYFGPGTRLLVL.

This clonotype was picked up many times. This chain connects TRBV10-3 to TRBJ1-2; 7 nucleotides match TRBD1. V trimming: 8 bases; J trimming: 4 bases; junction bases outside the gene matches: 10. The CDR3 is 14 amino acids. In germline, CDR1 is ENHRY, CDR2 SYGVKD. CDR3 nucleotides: TGTGCCATCCCTCGACAGGGATCCGCCTATGGCTACACCTTC. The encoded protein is CAIPRQGSAYGYTF.